This paragraph reports one T cell receptor (beta chain). Its antigen is not identified. The CDR3 has 17 residues. Germline CDR1 and CDR2: SGHRS and YFSETQ. V gave up 0 bases and J gave up 8 bases, with 21 bases separating them. The entry originates in a study of Ad26.COV2.S vaccination and SARS-CoV-2 variants. Across the study: Administration of Ad26.COV2.S was intramuscular, either once or twice 56 days apart.

Broader study findings: Placebo recipients and vaccine recipients were similar in non-spike TCR breadth.

Stated treatment: approximately 18 received Ad26.COV2.S at low or high dose, single or two shots; several received placebo; per-sample allocation not given. Collection of the samples took place on day 63 after the first injection of vaccine or placebo. Cohort 1b enrolled adults aged 18-55 years in Boston. As its vector, the vaccine had Ad26, which expressed Wuhan-strain SARS-CoV-2 spike. Assay used: immunoSEQ multiplex PCR; TCRdb lists only in-frame clones, some missing. Found here are 380,000 or so clones, roughly 91% of them singletons; the top ten hold under 6%. Sequenced here: peripheral blood, sampled in a trial of Ad26.COV2.S vaccine versus placebo. The chain joins TRBV5-1 to TRBJ2-1, with D uncertain. This receptor was taken from a person aged 18-65 years who received the Ad26.COV2.S COVID-19 vaccine or a placebo. The CDR3 DNA reads TGCGCCAGCAGCTTGGCCGGTGGGCGGACCTTAGGGTATGAGCAGTTCTTC. Amino acid sequence: CASSLAGGRTLGYEQFF. The full variable domain, completed using reference TRBV5-1 and TRBJ2-1, is KAGVTQTPRYLIKTRGQQVTLSCSPISGHRSVSWYQQTPGQGLQFLFEYFSETQRNKGNFPGRFSGRQFSNSRSEMNVSTLELGDSALYLCASSLAGGRTLGYEQFFGPGTRLTVL.